These T cell receptor beta chains were read from a single sample in a study of cytomegalovirus exposure and HLA in healthy donors. The repertoire was sequenced with immunoSEQ multiplex PCR; TCRdb's copy has only in-frame clones and lacks some. The sample lists about 110,000 clones, about three quarters occurring once. Sequencing was done on a sample of PBMCs. Receptor source: a woman aged 55 to 70 in good health and CMV-seropositive. CDR3s include the opening cysteine and the closing phenylalanine or tryptophan. A D gene is named only where the DNA matches it firmly.

v_gene: TRBV2
j_gene: TRBJ2-1
d_gene: TRBD2
CDR3aa: CASNAAGEMNEQFF

v_gene: TRBV6-1
j_gene: TRBJ2-6
d_gene: NA
CDR3aa: CAGYRGGGANVLTF

v_gene: TRBV5-4
j_gene: TRBJ2-5
d_gene: TRBD2
CDR3aa: CASSPVGSGSAETQYF

v_gene: TRBV4-1
j_gene: TRBJ2-2
d_gene: TRBD1
CDR3aa: CASSSRTGLNTGELFF

v_gene: TRBV6-5
j_gene: TRBJ2-7
d_gene: TRBD1
CDR3aa: CASSYSPGQGFYEQYF

v_gene: TRBV28
j_gene: TRBJ2-7
d_gene: NA
CDR3aa: CASIRGYSYEQYF

v_gene: TRBV9
j_gene: TRBJ2-7
d_gene: NA
CDR3aa: CASSALSGGGGDYEQYF

v_gene: TRBV4-1
j_gene: TRBJ2-7
d_gene: NA
CDR3aa: CASSQVVQTYEQYF

v_gene: TRBV5-1
j_gene: TRBJ2-7
d_gene: NA
CDR3aa: CASSLIPNYEQYF

v_gene: TRBV28
j_gene: TRBJ2-1
d_gene: NA
CDR3aa: CASSSAGAAENEQFF

v_gene: TRBV7-2
j_gene: TRBJ1-2
d_gene: TRBD1
CDR3aa: CASSPGTAAFIGYTF

v_gene: TRBV28
j_gene: TRBJ2-1
d_gene: NA
CDR3aa: CASSPLVEQFF